This T cell receptor (beta chain) is drawn from a study of cytomegalovirus exposure and HLA in healthy donors. Study as a whole: About 80 million unique TCRs, all from HLA-typed donors, were included in an early release of the data. Study-level findings and limits: It was shown in a later analysis that HLA-associated TCR beta chains were more clonally expanded than other, equally common chains.

V was pared by 1 base and J by 9 bases, with 0 bases of the junction left unmatched. Germline V gene data show CDR1 as SGHAT and CDR2 as FQNNGV. The CDR3 consists of 12 residues. This clone was counted a single time. Its antigen is not known. The PCR had 60 Vbeta and 13 Jbeta primers. Assay used: immunoSEQ multiplex PCR; TCRdb lists only in-frame clones, some missing. The sample carries around 98,000 clones, 81% recorded once. The receptor's source is a man aged 35 to 55 in good health and CMV-seronegative. Material for sequencing was PBMCs. V and J are TRBV11-2 and TRBJ2-3; 8 positions agree with TRBD2. The CDR3 bases are TGTGCCAGCAGCTTAGGACTAGCGACGCAGTATTTT. As protein: CASSLGLATQYF.